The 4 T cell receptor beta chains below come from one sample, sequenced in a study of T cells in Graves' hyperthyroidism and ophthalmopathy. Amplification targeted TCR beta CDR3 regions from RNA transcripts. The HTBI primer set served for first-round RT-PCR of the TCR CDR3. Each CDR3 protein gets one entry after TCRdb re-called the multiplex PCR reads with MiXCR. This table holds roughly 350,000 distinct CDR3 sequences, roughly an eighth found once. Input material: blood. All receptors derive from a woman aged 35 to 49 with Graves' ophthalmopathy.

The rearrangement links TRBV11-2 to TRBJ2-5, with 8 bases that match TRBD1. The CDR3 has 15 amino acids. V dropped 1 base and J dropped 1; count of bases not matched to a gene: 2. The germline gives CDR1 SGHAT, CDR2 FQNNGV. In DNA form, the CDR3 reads TGTGCCAGCAGCTTAGGACAGGGGCGCCAAGAGACCCAGTACTTC. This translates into CASSLGQGRQETQYF. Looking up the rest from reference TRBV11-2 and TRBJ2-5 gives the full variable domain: EAGVAQSPRYKIIEKRQSVAFWCNPISGHATLYWYQQILGQGPKLLIQFQNNGVVDDSQLPKDRFSAERLKGVDSTLKIQPAKLEDSAVYLCASSLGQGRQETQYFGPGTRLLVL.

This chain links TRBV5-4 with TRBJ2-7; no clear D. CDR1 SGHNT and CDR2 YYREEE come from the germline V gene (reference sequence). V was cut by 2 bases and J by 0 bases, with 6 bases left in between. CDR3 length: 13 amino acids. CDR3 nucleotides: TGTGCCAGCAGCTTACAATCCTCCTACGAGCAGTACTTC. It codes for CASSLQSSYEQYF.

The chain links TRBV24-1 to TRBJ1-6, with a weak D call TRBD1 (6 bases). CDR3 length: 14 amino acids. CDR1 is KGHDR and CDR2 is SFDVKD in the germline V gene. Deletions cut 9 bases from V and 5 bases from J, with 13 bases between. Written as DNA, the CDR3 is TGTGCCACCTCAACAGGGTTGAATAATTCACCCCTCCACTTT. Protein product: CATSTGLNNSPLHF.

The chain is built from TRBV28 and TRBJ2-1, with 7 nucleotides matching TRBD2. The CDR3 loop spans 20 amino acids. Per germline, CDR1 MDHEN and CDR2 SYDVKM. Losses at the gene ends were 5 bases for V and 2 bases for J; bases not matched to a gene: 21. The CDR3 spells CASSTSPFLAVRLTYNEQFF. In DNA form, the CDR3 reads TGTGCCAGCAGTACCTCCCCATTCCTAGCGGTCAGACTTACCTACAATGAGCAGTTCTTC.